This TCR beta chain was sequenced during a study of cytomegalovirus exposure and HLA in healthy donors. General study points: Most TCR sequences were rare, but some public TCRs occurred in many donors.

Trimming took off 2 bases at V and 5 bases at J, with 13 bases between the two ends. CDR1 is MDHEN, CDR2 SYDVKM, per germline. CDR3 size: 15 residues. With regard to this clone: Antigen: not known.

Sequencing was performed with immunoSEQ multiplex PCR; in TCRdb, only in-frame clones are kept and a portion is missing. The profile shows about 140,000 clones, roughly 87% of them singletons. The rearrangement uses TRBV28 and TRBJ1-5; possible D gene TRBD1, 5 bases. The sequencing input was PBMCs. The clonotype comes from a man aged 18 to 29 in good health and CMV-seropositive. CDR3 DNA sequence: TGTGCCAGCAGTTTACGGGCAGGGAAGGATCAGCCCCAGCATTTT. It yields the protein CASSLRAGKDQPQHF. The full variable domain, its missing parts supplied by reference TRBV28 and TRBJ1-5, is DVKVTQSSRYLVKRTGEKVFLECVQDMDHENMFWYRQDPGLGLRLIYFSYDVKMKEKGDIPEGYSVSREKKERFSLILESASTNQTSMYLCASSLRAGKDQPQHFGDGTRLSIL.